The present T cell receptor beta chain was sequenced within a study of cytomegalovirus exposure and HLA in healthy donors. Study-wide context: According to later analysis, the same platform produced the 120 validation and several hundred first-cohort repertoires.

Notes on the study in general: The CMV antigen specificity of three CMV-associated chains was confirmed through in vitro analysis.

This clone was observed once. Its matching antigen is unknown. J lost 7 bases, V lost 3 bases, and 8 bases had no gene match. The CDR3 has 15 amino acids. Looked up from germline, CDR1 is MGHRA and CDR2 is YSYEKL. Libraries were prepared by immunoSEQ multiplex PCR; TCRdb keeps only in-frame clonotypes and omits some of them. Found here are some 250,000 clones, about 90% of them singletons; the top ten hold less than 0.4%. Material: PBMCs. The source is a woman between 18 and 30 years old in good health and CMV-seronegative. This chain joins TRBV4-1 and TRBJ2-1; 8 positions match TRBD2. CDR3 sequence: CASSQPAGVMNEQFF. In nucleotides, the CDR3 is TGCGCCAGCAGCCAGCCAGCGGGGGTCATGAATGAGCAGTTCTTC.